The next 10 T cell receptor beta chains were all read from a single sample in a study of neoadjuvant anti-PD-1 for oral cavity cancer. The table came from immunoSEQ multiplex PCR; TCRdb's copy has only in-frame clones and leaves some out. Altogether around 13,000 clones are present, approximately 73% being singletons, with the ten largest covering under 2.5%. Time point meaning: after neoadjuvant nivolumab, at surgical resection. The starting material was PBMCs, obtained after nivolumab (anti-PD-1) treatment. These receptors all stem from a person aged 35-79 years with oral cavity squamous cell carcinoma.

The rearrangement links TRBV4-2 to TRBJ2-3; D call uncertain. The CDR3 covers 15 residues. The V gene lost 0 bases and the J gene lost 0 bases, with 7 bases spanning the gap. Germline loops: CDR1 LGHNA, CDR2 YNFKEQ. The chain's CDR3 is CASSQDPPSTDTQYF. Written as DNA, the CDR3 is TGTGCCAGCAGCCAAGACCCTCCTAGCACAGATACGCAGTATTTT.

The chain recombines TRBV6-1 with TRBJ2-3, with D possibly being TRBD1 (6 bases). Trimming stripped 2 bases from V and 3 bases from J, with 18 bases between. The CDR3 has 17 amino acids. The germline gives CDR1 MNHNS, CDR2 SASEGT. CDR3 sequence reads: CASSELVRAGQTDTQYF. CDR3 in DNA: TGTGCCAGCAGTGAATTGGTCAGGGCCGGACAGACAGATACGCAGTATTTT.

V usage is TRBV6-5 and J usage is TRBJ2-7; D unresolved. Germline V gives CDR1 MNHEY, CDR2 SVGAGI. The length of the CDR3 is 15 residues. The V end was cut by 8 bases, the J end by 0 bases, with 17 bases between. The CDR3 loop reads CASRRATGSSYEQYF. CDR3 sequence (DNA): TGTGCCAGCCGTAGGGCAACTGGTAGCTCCTACGAGCAGTACTTC.

The chain recombines TRBV5-4 with TRBJ2-7; TRBD1 aligns across 7 bases. Germline V gene data show CDR1 as SGHNT and CDR2 as YYREEE (reference sequence). Trimming removed 3 bases from V and 4 bases from J; junction bases left unmatched: 10. The CDR3 totals 15 residues. CDR3 coding DNA: TGTGCCAGCAGCTCCGGGACAGCTAACCTATACGAGCAGTACTTC. Translated, it gives CASSSGTANLYEQYF.

In its sample, this clone was seen a few times. The chain joins TRBV9 to TRBJ2-1, with a weak D call TRBD1 (6 bases). In germline, CDR1 is SGDLS, CDR2 YYNGEE. V lost 2 bases and J lost 2, with 14 bases in between. The CDR3 loop spans 16 amino acids. The CDR3: CASSVRPEGAYNEQFF. As DNA, the CDR3 is TGTGCCAGCAGCGTTCGACCAGAGGGGGCCTACAATGAGCAGTTCTTC.

CDR3 sequence (DNA): TGTGCCAGCACCCCCCCTGGTTGGGACACAGATACGCAGTATTTT. It translates to CASTPPGWDTDTQYF. The J gene is TRBJ2-3, the V gene TRBV7-9; D unresolved. V was pared by 7 bases and J by 2 bases, with 16 bases between. Looked up from germline, CDR1 is SEHNR and CDR2 is FQNEAQ (reference sequence). There are 15 residues in the CDR3.

This clone was found a few times. The chain uses TRBV25-1 and TRBJ2-7; D not resolved. The germline gives CDR1 MGHDK, CDR2 SYGVNS. The CDR3 covers 11 residues. V lost 4 bases and J lost 7, with 8 bases in between. In DNA, the CDR3 is TGTGCCAGCAGTGGCCACCAAGAGCAGTACTTC. It encodes CASSGHQEQYF.

The chain employs TRBV30 and TRBJ1-2, with D perhaps TRBD1 (5 bases). Per the germline V gene, CDR1 is GTSNPN and CDR2 is SVGIG (reference sequence). The CDR3 loop spans 12 amino acids. Trimming left V 2 bases short and J 8 bases short, with 12 bases between. CDR3 sequence reads: CAWSYGGNGYTF. Written as DNA, the CDR3 is TGTGCCTGGAGTTATGGGGGGAACGGCTACACCTTC.

The chain couples TRBV7-7 to TRBJ1-1, with TRBD1 as a possible D gene (5 bases). The V gene's germline CDR1 is SSHAT and CDR2 FNYEAQ (reference sequence). Trimming took 3 bases from V and 1 from J, leaving 6 bases between them. The CDR3 length is 13 residues. CDR3 region: CASSLTENTEAFF. The CDR3 DNA follows: TGTGCCAGCAGCTTGACAGAGAACACTGAAGCTTTCTTT.

The rearrangement uses TRBV6-1 and TRBJ2-1; 8 bases fit TRBD2. CDR1 is MNHNS and CDR2 is SASEGT in the germline V gene. The length of the CDR3 is 15 residues. Unmatched junction bases numbered 6, after V lost 4 bases and J lost 4 bases. In nucleotides, the CDR3 is TGTGCCAGCAGTGGCGGGACTAGGGCTTACAATGAGCAGTTCTTC. Translated: CASSGGTRAYNEQFF.